Listed below are T cell receptor beta chains from one sample, sequenced in a study of shared clonotypes between healthy human individuals. Profiling relied on immunoSEQ multiplex PCR, and the TCRdb table lists in-frame clones only, not all of them. Among approximately 2.3 million clones listed, 93% were seen once. The specimen was naive CD4+ T cells from PBMCs. The receptors stem from a man aged 18 to 30 in good health. Some clones in this sample may be carry-over from other donors' samples. Each CDR3 is given with its conserved first and last residue. D genes are given only for firm matches. Only some rows state a clone size, as once, few, many or a class for expanded clones.

CDR3 DNA,CDR3 protein,clone size,D gene,J gene,V gene
TGCGCCAGCAGCTTGTGGTCAGCGGGAGAGCAGTACTTC,CASSLWSAGEQYF,.,TRBD2,TRBJ2-7,TRBV5-1
TGTGCCAGCAGTGACCAGGCTCTCTGGCAGGGGCGAGAGACCCAGTACTTC,CASSDQALWQGRETQYF,.,.,TRBJ2-5,TRBV25-1
TGCGCCAGCTTCCCCGGGGAAGGCGGGGAGCTGTTTTTT,CASFPGEGGELFF,.,.,TRBJ2-2,TRBV5-1
TGTGCCAGCTCCCCCCGGACCGGAGGGGCGGCAGATACGCAGTATTTT,CASSPRTGGAADTQYF,.,.,TRBJ2-3,TRBV18
TGTGCCAGCATCCCTCGAGTAAGGCAGGGGGCGGACCACCGAAGATACGAGCAGTACTTC,CASIPRVRQGADHRRYEQYF,.,TRBD1,TRBJ2-7,TRBV2
TGTGCCAGCAGTCAAGGGTTCTACGAGCAGTACTTC,CASSQGFYEQYF,.,.,TRBJ2-7,TRBV6-5
TGTGCCAGCAGCTATGGCCGGAGAACCAATGAGCAGTTCTTC,CASSYGRRTNEQFF,.,.,TRBJ2-1,TRBV27
TGTGCCAGCTCACCTTCTAGCGGACCCTACGAGCAGTACTTC,CASSPSSGPYEQYF,.,TRBD2,TRBJ2-7,TRBV18
TGTGCCAGCACGGCCACGGGGAGCTCTGGAAACACCATATATTTT,CASTATGSSGNTIYF,.,.,TRBJ1-3,TRBV6-1
TGTGCCAGCAGTTTACAGGGTAGCGGAGGATGGAATGAGCAGTTCTTC,CASSLQGSGGWNEQFF,.,.,TRBJ2-1,TRBV28
TGTGCCAGCAGATTTACTCTGCAGATCGCTGAAGCTTTCTTT,CASRFTLQIAEAFF,once,.,TRBJ1-1,TRBV28
TGCGCCAGCAGCCAAGAAGGCAGGGCCCGTTCCTACAATGAGCAGTTCTTC,CASSQEGRARSYNEQFF,.,.,TRBJ2-1,TRBV4-1
TGTGCCAGCAGTCCCCGGGAGGGACCCGGGGGGTTCTTC,CASSPREGPGGFF,.,TRBD2,TRBJ2-1,TRBV9
TGCGCCAGCAGCTTGGGCCTAAAAAGAGCTAGCGGAGACACAGATACGCAGTATTTT,CASSLGLKRASGDTDTQYF,.,TRBD2,TRBJ2-3,TRBV5-1
TGTGCCAGTAGTATACGAAGGGACCAAGAGACCCAGTACTTC,CASSIRRDQETQYF,.,.,TRBJ2-5,TRBV19
TGCGCCAGCAGCTTGGAGCCGACAGGGAACTCCTACGAGCAGTACTTC,CASSLEPTGNSYEQYF,.,TRBD1,TRBJ2-7,TRBV5-1
TGTGCCAGCAGCCAACCGGGACTAGCGGGAGGGCTCACCGGGGAGCTGTTTTTT,CASSQPGLAGGLTGELFF,once,TRBD2,TRBJ2-2,TRBV4-2
TGTGCCAGCAGTTCCCGGACTAGCGGGTCCTACAATGAGCAGTTCTTC,CASSSRTSGSYNEQFF,.,TRBD2,TRBJ2-1,TRBV28
TGTGCCAGCTCACTGAACAGGGTAGGCACTGAAGCTTTCTTT,CASSLNRVGTEAFF,.,.,TRBJ1-1,TRBV18
TGTGCCAGCGCCTTCACGCGGGACAGAACCTACGAGCAGTACTTC,CASAFTRDRTYEQYF,.,.,TRBJ2-7,TRBV7-8
TGCAGCGTCTACCGGACAGGGGGCGGTGAAAAACTGTTTTTT,CSVYRTGGGEKLFF,.,TRBD1,TRBJ1-4,TRBV29-1
TGTGCCGGAATACTGGGCTGGGAGCAGTTCTTC,CAGILGWEQFF,.,.,TRBJ2-1,TRBV30
TGTGCCAGCAGCTTTCGACAGGGGGCGAACACTGAAGCTTTCTTT,CASSFRQGANTEAFF,.,TRBD1,TRBJ1-1,TRBV7-2
TGTGCCAGCAGCCCGGACAGTTCCAATGAGCAGTTCTTC,CASSPDSSNEQFF,.,.,TRBJ2-1,TRBV11-2
TGTGCCAGCAGCTTAGGCCGGGATCAGCACGCGAATGAGCAGTTCTTC,CASSLGRDQHANEQFF,.,.,TRBJ2-1,TRBV7-2
TGTGCCAGCTCACTACAGGGGGAAACTGAAGCTTTCTTT,CASSLQGETEAFF,.,TRBD1,TRBJ1-1,TRBV18
TGCGCCAGCAGCGCGGCGGGCAGGGGATCAGGGGAAGGCTACACCTTC,CASSAAGRGSGEGYTF,.,.,TRBJ1-2,TRBV5-1
TGTGCCACCTCCAGTACCTACGAGCAGTACTTC,CATSSTYEQYF,.,.,TRBJ2-7,TRBV27
TGTGCCAGTAGTATAGAGCCTGTTTCTAATGAAAAACTGTTTTTT,CASSIEPVSNEKLFF,.,.,TRBJ1-4,TRBV19
TGTGCCAGCAGTTCGGGCGGATTGGGGAACACTGAAGCTTTCTTT,CASSSGGLGNTEAFF,.,.,TRBJ1-1,TRBV6-5
TGCGCCAGCAGCTATGGTGGGACAGGGAGCAATCAGCCCCAGCATTTT,CASSYGGTGSNQPQHF,.,TRBD1,TRBJ1-5,TRBV5-1
TGCAGTGCTAGTGGCGCCGGGGAGCTGTTTTTT,CSASGAGELFF,.,.,TRBJ2-2,TRBV20-1
TGTGCCAGAAGCTTGTCGAGGGAGGGAGGAATGAACACTGAAGCTTTCTTT,CARSLSREGGMNTEAFF,.,.,TRBJ1-1,TRBV5-3
TGTGCCAGCAGTTTACAGGGACAGATAGGTGGCTACGAGCAGTACTTC,CASSLQGQIGGYEQYF,once,TRBD1,TRBJ2-7,TRBV6-5
TGTGCCAGCACTCTAGGGTGGCGGAACACTGAAGCTTTCTTT,CASTLGWRNTEAFF,.,.,TRBJ1-1,TRBV28
TGTGCCAGCAGCTGGGGGTGGGCAGATCAAGAGACCCAGTACTTC,CASSWGWADQETQYF,.,.,TRBJ2-5,TRBV7-9
TGTGCCAGCAGCCTCACACGGCCCATGGGCGGGGAGCTGTTTTTT,CASSLTRPMGGELFF,.,.,TRBJ2-2,TRBV11-3
TGCGCCAGCAGCTTGGCGTCGACAGGGGGCGCGATAGGCGCTTTCTTT,CASSLASTGGAIGAFF,.,TRBD1,TRBJ1-1,TRBV5-1
TGTGCCAGCAGCCAAGAGAGGGCGGCCGGAAACACCATATATTTT,CASSQERAAGNTIYF,.,.,TRBJ1-3,TRBV4-2